These 28 T cell receptor beta chains originate from one sample sequenced in a study of T-cell reconstitution after alpha-beta-depleted transplantation in children. As it was prepared, the TCRbeta library received unique molecular identifiers. MiXCR, applied by TCRdb to the PCR reads, yields one record per CDR3 protein. The data show hundreds of thousands of distinct CDR3 sequences, approximately 15% seen once. The starting material was PBMCs from the stem cell graft donor, obtained from the stem cell graft. The receptors originated from a human donor who donated a stem cell graft to a child with acute myeloid leukemia.

The CDR3 reads CASSLGTGANNQPQHF. CDR3 in DNA: TGTGCCAGCAGCTTAGGGACAGGGGCTAATAATCAGCCCCAGCATTTT. The chain joins TRBV7-2 to TRBJ1-5; 9 nucleotides match TRBD1. The germline CDR1 and CDR2 sequences are SGHTA and FQGNSA. This CDR3 has 16 residues. V lost 1 base to trimming and J lost 4 bases; unmatched junction nucleotides: 5.

This clonotype has more than one count but fewer than ten. The chain employs TRBV5-6 and TRBJ2-5; D call uncertain. Germline loops: CDR1 SGHDT, CDR2 YYEEEE. V gave up 3 bases and J gave up 4 bases, with 22 bases separating them. The CDR3 is made up of 17 amino acids. The chain's CDR3 is CASSSGGRRLPGETQYF. As DNA, the CDR3 is TGTGCCAGCAGCTCGGGCGGCAGGCGCCTTCCAGGAGAGACCCAGTACTTC.

This clonotype was seen only a few times. J is TRBJ2-5 and V is TRBV6-1, with 7 bases fitting TRBD2. Germline V gives CDR1 MNHNS, CDR2 SASEGT. The CDR3 runs to 13 residues. The trim removed 4 bases at V and 9 bases at J, leaving 8 bases unmatched. Here the CDR3 reads CASSGGGVPAQYF. The CDR3 DNA is TGTGCCAGCAGTGGGGGGGGGGTACCGGCCCAGTACTTC.

This clonotype was counted ten times or more. The gene calls are TRBV29-1 and TRBJ2-1; no firm D call. Trimming removed 4 bases at V and 8 bases at J, with 12 bases between. The CDR3 consists of 12 residues. The germline CDR1 and CDR2 sequences are SQVTM and ANQGSEA. The CDR3 sequence: CSVVPGVDEQFF. CDR3 bases: TGCAGCGTTGTCCCGGGTGTGGATGAGCAGTTCTTC.

The chain carries TRBV7-3 and TRBJ2-3; 9 positions agree with TRBD2. V lost 2 bases, J lost 0 bases, and 3 bases stayed unmatched. This CDR3 spans 16 amino acids. Germline V gene sequence: CDR1 SGHTA, CDR2 FQGTGA. Written as DNA, the CDR3 is TGTGCCAGCAGCTTACTAGCGGGGAGTAGCACAGATACGCAGTATTTT. It encodes CASSLLAGSSTDTQYF. Full variable domain (outside the CDR3, taken from reference TRBV7-3 and TRBJ2-3): GAGVSQTPSNKVTEKGKYVELRCDPISGHTALYWYRQSLGQGPEFLIYFQGTGAADDSGLPNDRFFAVRPEGSVSTLKIQRTERGDSAVYLCASSLLAGSSTDTQYFGPGTRLTVL.

The chain uses TRBV7-8 and TRBJ2-7; D ambiguous. Germline V gene lookup returns CDR1 SGHVS and CDR2 FQNEAQ. Trimming removed 5 bases at V and 3 bases at J, with 11 bases between. This CDR3 is 13 amino acids long. CDR3 sequence reads: CASSVGPYYEQYV. CDR3 sequence (DNA): TGTGCCAGCAGCGTCGGACCGTACTACGAGCAGTACGTC.

This clonotype was seen repeatedly, ten times or more. This sequence joins TRBV25-1 and TRBJ2-7; no definite D call. The germline CDR1 and CDR2 sequences are MGHDK and SYGVNS. CDR3 length equals 13 residues. V gave up 6 bases and J gave up 2 bases, with 11 bases separating them. CDR3 loop: CASRGGGTYEQYF. The CDR3 DNA sequence: TGTGCCAGCAGGGGCGGCGGAACCTACGAGCAGTACTTC.

The V gene is TRBV7-3, the J gene TRBJ2-7, with D tentatively TRBD2 (7 bases). Trimming took 1 base from V and 7 from J, leaving 11 bases between them. Germline lookup yields CDR1 SGHTA and CDR2 FQGTGA. The CDR3 contains 13 residues. CDR3 nucleotides: TGTGCCAGCAGCTTAAGGGGGGGCGAAGAGCAGTACTTC. This translates into CASSLRGGEEQYF.

This clonotype occurred many times. The gene calls are TRBV6-6 and TRBJ1-1; D unclear. CDR1 is MNHNY and CDR2 is SVGAGI in the germline V gene (reference sequence). The ends were cut back, 6 bases at V and 7 bases at J, with 12 bases in the middle. The CDR3 covers 12 residues. CDR3: CASRLHVGEAFF. The CDR3 DNA follows: TGTGCCAGCAGACTACACGTTGGTGAAGCTTTCTTT.

This clonotype was picked up many times. CDR3 protein: CASRTGTQYEQYF. The CDR3 DNA is TGTGCCAGCAGGACCGGGACTCAGTACGAGCAGTACTTC. The chain recombines TRBV7-2 with TRBJ2-7, with D maybe TRBD2 (6 bases). The CDR3 is 13 amino acids. CDR1 is SGHTA, CDR2 FQGNSA, per germline. V shed 6 bases and J shed 4 bases, with 13 bases lying between them. The full variable domain, its missing parts supplied by reference TRBV7-2 and TRBJ2-7, is GAGVSQSPSNKVTEKGKDVELRCDPISGHTALYWYRQSLGQGLEFLIYFQGNSAPDKSGLPSDRFSAERTGGSVSTLTIQRTQQEDSAVYLCASRTGTQYEQYFGPGTRLTVT.

This clonotype was found a few times. The chain recombines TRBV6-1 with TRBJ1-2; D is uncertain. The V and J ends lost 6 bases and 7 bases respectively, with 15 bases between them. There are 13 residues in the CDR3. Germline V gives CDR1 MNHNS, CDR2 SASEGT. This CDR3 is CASSPSRVRGYTF. The CDR3 DNA reads TGTGCCAGCAGCCCCTCGCGTGTCCGTGGCTACACCTTC.

This clonotype was observed a handful of times. The rearrangement links TRBV20-1 to TRBJ2-3; D is undetermined. The length of the CDR3 is 14 residues. Germline V gives CDR1 DFQATT, CDR2 SNEGSKA (reference sequence). The CDR3 reads CSLIDIASTDTQYF. In DNA form, the CDR3 reads TGCAGCTTAATCGACATTGCTAGCACAGATACGCAGTATTTT.

The V and J genes are TRBV11-2 and TRBJ1-1, with D hard to call. Trimming removed 2 bases at V and 0 bases at J, with 19 bases between. The germline gives CDR1 SGHAT, CDR2 FQNNGV. The CDR3 consists of 18 residues. The CDR3, as DNA: TGTGCCAGCAGCTTAATGGTAGAAGTTCCGGGGATGAACACTGAAGCTTTCTTT. Its protein is CASSLMVEVPGMNTEAFF.

The chain links TRBV27 to TRBJ2-5; D call uncertain. Trimming stripped 0 bases from V and 0 bases from J, with 11 bases between. The CDR3 has 16 amino acids. Germline V lookup: CDR1 MNHEY, CDR2 SMNVEV (reference sequence). The DNA of the CDR3 is TGTGCCAGCAGTTTATCTGGGCCTCCGTACCAAGAGACCCAGTACTTC. Amino acids: CASSLSGPPYQETQYF.

This clonotype was recorded many times. The rearrangement uses TRBV7-6 and TRBJ1-2; 7 nucleotides line up with TRBD1. The junction had 10 bases not matched to a gene; V was cut back by 1 base and J by 5 bases. Germline CDR1 SGHVS, CDR2 FNYEAQ. The CDR3 runs to 16 residues. CDR3 DNA sequence: TGTGCCAGCAGCTTAGGGGATTCCGGGACAGCATATGGCTACACCTTC. This codes for CASSLGDSGTAYGYTF.

This clonotype was found many times. The chain joins TRBV20-1 to TRBJ2-1; 7 nucleotides line up with TRBD1. Germline CDR1 is DFQATT and CDR2 is SNEGSKA (reference sequence). Trimming at V came to 7 bases and at J to 12 bases, leaving 9 bases not matched to a gene. The CDR3 is 11 residues long. The CDR3 is CSGDRDLWQFF. For the CDR3, the DNA is TGCAGTGGAGACAGGGATCTGTGGCAGTTCTTC.

The rearrangement joins TRBV24-1 to TRBJ2-4; TRBD1 is a possible D gene (6 bases). This CDR3 comprises 15 residues. Germline values: CDR1 KGHDR, CDR2 SFDVKD. V lost 4 bases, J lost 4 bases, and 13 bases lay in between. The CDR3 region is CATSDTRDIKNIQYF. DNA for the CDR3: TGTGCCACCAGTGACACCCGGGACATTAAAAACATTCAGTACTTC.

The chain employs TRBV7-2 and TRBJ2-7; D is unclear. Trimming cost V 2 bases and J 6 bases, with 11 bases left between them. This CDR3 is built from 13 residues. Germline CDR1 SGHTA, CDR2 FQGNSA. CDR3: CASSLTTLSEQYF. The CDR3 DNA reads TGTGCCAGCAGCTTAACGACACTCAGCGAGCAGTACTTC.

This clonotype was recorded once. The chain has TRBV20-1 and TRBJ2-1, with 11 bases fitting TRBD2. In germline, CDR1 is DFQATT, CDR2 SNEGSKA (reference sequence). V lost 3 bases and J lost 4; bases outside the gene matches: 8. The CDR3 consists of 16 residues. The CDR3 reads CSARSVAGGKYNEQFF. CDR3 nucleotides: TGCAGTGCTAGGTCGGTAGCGGGGGGGAAATACAATGAGCAGTTCTTC.

The chain joins TRBV6-6 to TRBJ1-1, with D possibly TRBD1 on 5 matching bases. The CDR3 is made up of 13 amino acids. In germline, CDR1 is MNHNY, CDR2 SVGAGI (reference sequence). V lost 6 bases, J lost 10 bases, and 18 bases lay in between. The CDR3 protein is CASSTEGSASAFF. DNA for the CDR3: TGTGCCAGCAGCACGGAGGGGTCGGCCTCAGCTTTCTTT.

Regarding this clonotype: One junction end does not reproduce the germline sequence, and a read error may be involved. The chain has TRBV11-2 and TRBJ2-7, with 12 bases matching TRBD2. The germline V gene has CDR1 SGHAT and CDR2 FQNNGV. This CDR3 spans 18 amino acids. CDR3 sequence: CASSFPTSGGPPRYDQYF. Here the CDR3 DNA reads TGTGCCAGCAGCTTCCCAACTAGCGGGGGGCCCCCAAGATACGACCAGTACTTC.

The chain has TRBV6-1 and TRBJ2-7; D tentatively fits TRBD1 or TRBD2 (5 bases each). CDR1 MNHNS and CDR2 SASEGT come from the germline V gene. V lost 5 bases and J 3 bases, leaving 14 bases between the germline ends. This CDR3 has 14 residues. CDR3 loop: CASSRDRLFYEQYV. In DNA form, the CDR3 reads TGTGCCAGCAGTAGGGACCGACTGTTCTACGAGCAGTACGTC.

This rearrangement joins TRBV6-2 or TRBV6-3 to TRBJ2-2; D is perhaps TRBD1 (6 bases). This CDR3 is 19 amino acids long. Trimming left V 2 bases short and J 4 bases short, with 23 bases between. The germline V gene has CDR1 MNHEY and CDR2 SVGEGT. CDR3 protein: CASSYTLSQGFFGTGELFF. The CDR3 region has the DNA TGTGCCAGCAGTTACACTCTATCACAGGGTTTCTTCGGCACCGGGGAGCTGTTTTTT.

This clonotype occurred once. The chain couples TRBV5-1 to TRBJ2-3, with D uncertain. Per the germline V gene, CDR1 is SGHRS and CDR2 is YFSETQ. Trimming cost V 3 bases and J 3 bases, with 14 bases left between them. The CDR3 totals 15 residues. This chain's CDR3 is CASSSTSDITDTQYF. The CDR3 nucleotides are TGCGCCAGCAGCTCTACTTCAGATATAACAGATACGCAGTATTTT.

CDR3 DNA sequence: TGTGCCAGCAGTTCTGGACAGTGGGAGCCCCTCCACTTT. It translates to CASSSGQWEPLHF. The V and J genes are TRBV6-5 and TRBJ1-6, with D tentatively TRBD1 (6 bases). Trimming cost V 4 bases and J 13 bases, with 14 bases left between them. Germline V gene sequence: CDR1 MNHEY, CDR2 SVGAGI. The CDR3 is made up of 13 amino acids.

This clonotype appeared once. The chain carries TRBV7-6 and TRBJ1-2; D is possibly TRBD1 (6 bases). CDR3 size: 16 residues. V was clipped by 1 base and J by 7 bases, with 19 bases between them. Germline loops: CDR1 SGHVS, CDR2 FNYEAQ. The DNA of the CDR3 is TGTGCCAGCAGCTTAGTCGGGGGGCCCCCCTCGGGTGGCTACACCTTC. Translation: CASSLVGGPPSGGYTF.

This clonotype was detected ten times or more. The CDR3 DNA follows: TGTGCCAGCTCACCTCGGGACAGCCCTGGAAACACCATATATTTT. Translating it yields CASSPRDSPGNTIYF. The chain combines TRBV18 with TRBJ1-3; 7 nucleotides align to TRBD1. The V gene end was trimmed by 3 bases and the J gene end by 2 bases; junction bases not matched to a gene: 4. This CDR3 region has 15 residues. CDR1 and CDR2 from the germline V gene are KGHSH and LQKENI.

There are many counts of this clonotype. The chain couples TRBV20-1 to TRBJ1-1; D unclear. The CDR3 runs to 14 residues. Between the trimmed V and J ends, which lost 1 base and 1 base, there was a span of 10 bases. Germline V gene data show CDR1 as DFQATT and CDR2 as SNEGSKA (reference sequence). This CDR3 is CSARGVGRNTEAFF. CDR3 DNA: TGCAGTGCTAGAGGAGTCGGGAGGAACACTGAAGCTTTCTTT.